This entry features one T cell receptor beta chain sequence. These data are taken from a study of shared clonotypes between healthy human individuals. The CDR3 sequence is 16 residues long. Germline CDR1 and CDR2: SGHRS and YFSETQ. Trimming left V 0 bases short and J 5 bases short, with 14 bases between. The DNA input per sorted-subset replicate PCR was 200 ng, corresponding to some 30,000 T cell genomes. TCRdb's copy holds only in-frame clones and misses some; the assay was immunoSEQ multiplex PCR. Among 850,000 to 1,100,000 clones listed, roughly 77% were seen once. What was sequenced was memory CD4+ T cells from PBMCs. As to subset: CD45RA-negative fraction. This TCR was recovered from a man between 18 and 35 years old in good health. Some clones in this sample may be carry-over from other donors' samples. This chain connects TRBV5-1 to TRBJ1-4; TRBD1 is a possible D gene (5 bases). The CDR3, as DNA: TGCGCCAGCAGCTTGGCCTCAGGGTCAGGGAATGAAAAACTGTTTTTT. It codes for CASSLASGSGNEKLFF.